These 18 T cell receptor beta chains originate from one sample sequenced in a study of blood T cell repertoires in COVID-19. Assay used: immunoSEQ multiplex PCR; TCRdb lists only in-frame clones, some missing. The profile covers about 120,000 clones, with 85% to 90% appearing a single time and 30% taken by the ten largest. Sequenced sample: peripheral blood. The receptors were sampled from a woman aged 65 to 85 with acute or convalescent COVID-19.

The chain combines TRBV6-5 with TRBJ2-7; TRBD1 is a possible D gene (6 bases). The V end lost 5 bases, the J end lost 7 bases, and 9 bases lay between the germline ends. Per germline, CDR1 MNHEY and CDR2 SVGAGI. The CDR3 has 11 residues. The chain's CDR3 is CASSTGSEQYF. As DNA, the CDR3 is TGTGCCAGCAGTACAGGGAGTGAGCAGTACTTC.

The V gene is TRBV7-9, the J gene TRBJ1-4; 9 bases fit TRBD1. J gave up 7 bases and V 5 bases, and 14 bases lay outside the gene matches. The CDR3 runs 17 residues. Germline-derived CDR1 and CDR2 are SEHNR and FQNEAQ (reference sequence). The CDR3, as DNA: TGTGCCAGCAGCCTAACAGGGGGCGTTCCCCCGGGTGAAAAACTGTTTTTT. Protein product: CASSLTGGVPPGEKLFF.

For this clone: Sequence at one end of the junction differs from germline and may be a read error. The chain couples TRBV11-3 to TRBJ1-1; the D gene is possibly TRBD1 (6 bases). This CDR3 comprises 13 residues. Germline assignment: CDR1 SGHNT and CDR2 YENEEA. This CDR3 reads CPPTRGGATEAFF. CDR3 nucleotides: TGCCCCCCCACCCGGGGGGGGGCTACTGAAGCTTTCTTT.

This clone appeared a few times. V is TRBV5-3 and J is TRBJ1-6; D is undetermined. TRBV5-3 is annotated as an ORF whose role is uncertain. The CDR3 extends over 13 amino acids. Between the trimmed V and J ends, which lost 0 bases and 8 bases, there was a span of 6 bases. DNA for the CDR3: TGTGCCAGAAGCTTGGTGGGCGATTCACCCCTCCACTTT. Translating gives CARSLVGDSPLHF.

This clone was picked up one time. The J gene is TRBJ2-3, the V gene TRBV9, with D uncertain. V was trimmed by 2 bases and J by 0 bases, leaving 4 bases between them. Looked up from germline, CDR1 is SGDLS and CDR2 is YYNGEE. The CDR3 loop spans 13 amino acids. This CDR3 reads CASSVESTDTQYF. The CDR3 DNA is TGTGCCAGCAGCGTTGAGAGCACAGATACGCAGTATTTT. Variable domain in full (rest from reference TRBV9 and TRBJ2-3): DSGVTQTPKHLITATGQRVTLRCSPRSGDLSVYWYQQSLDQGLQFLIQYYNGEERAKGNILERFSAQQFPDLHSELNLSSLELGDSALYFCASSVESTDTQYFGPGTRLTVL.

The chain has TRBV5-6 and TRBJ2-1, with D tentatively TRBD1 (5 bases). The CDR3 is 15 residues long. Germline assignment: CDR1 SGHDT and CDR2 YYEEEE. Trimming removed 0 bases from V and 3 bases from J, with 10 bases in between. The CDR3 bases are TGTGCCAGCAGCTTGGAAGCAGGGCACTACAATGAGCAGTTCTTC. Amino acids: CASSLEAGHYNEQFF.

This rearrangement joins TRBV6-5 to TRBJ1-4; TRBD1 matches at 10 bases. Germline V gene lookup returns CDR1 MNHEY and CDR2 SVGAGI. CDR3 size: 14 residues. The junction had 4 bases not matched to a gene; V was cut back by 6 bases and J by 6 bases. CDR3 nucleotide sequence: TGTGCCAGCAGATGGACAGGGGGTCATGAAAAACTGTTTTTT. Its translation is CASRWTGGHEKLFF.

The CDR3: CASSMDAGTGVGYTF. The CDR3, as DNA: TGTGCCAGTAGTATGGATGCCGGGACAGGGGTTGGCTACACCTTC. The V gene is TRBV19, the J gene TRBJ1-2; 10 bases are shared with TRBD1. Germline lookup yields CDR1 LNHDA and CDR2 SQIVND (reference sequence). The J segment lost 7 bases and the V segment lost 3 bases, leaving 8 bases of the junction unmatched. The CDR3 is made up of 15 amino acids.

This clone was detected once. This rearrangement joins TRBV10-1 to TRBJ2-7; 8 bases line up with TRBD1. Trimming removed 4 bases from V and 3 bases from J; junction bases left unmatched: 8. This CDR3 has 15 amino acids. Looked up from germline, CDR1 is WNHNN and CDR2 is SYGVQD (reference sequence). The CDR3 nucleotides are TGCGCCAGCAGTGGAGGAGACAGGGGAGGCTACGAGCAGTACTTC. The encoded protein is CASSGGDRGGYEQYF.

The chain couples TRBV30 to TRBJ1-2; D call uncertain. V was cut by 2 bases and J by 1 base, with 5 bases left in between. Germline V CDR1 and CDR2: GTSNPN, SVGIG (reference sequence). This CDR3 is 12 amino acids long. Here the CDR3 DNA reads TGTGCCTGGAGTATGAGTAACTATGGCTACACCTTC. Its translation is CAWSMSNYGYTF.

The J gene is TRBJ1-4, the V gene TRBV5-4; no clear D. V was clipped by 0 bases and J by 0 bases, with 6 bases between them. This CDR3 has 15 amino acids. CDR1 and CDR2 from the germline V gene are SGHNT and YYREEE (reference sequence). Here the CDR3 reads CASSLDRATNEKLFF. The CDR3 DNA reads TGTGCCAGCAGCTTGGACAGAGCAACTAATGAAAAACTGTTTTTT.

V usage is TRBV7-9 and J usage is TRBJ1-2, with no clear D. The CDR3 sequence is 12 residues long. V was shortened by 5 bases and J by 8 bases, with 12 bases between the two germline ends. Germline CDR1 and CDR2: SEHNR and FQNEAQ (reference sequence). CDR3 amino acids: CASSQSVDGYTF. The CDR3 nucleotides are TGTGCCAGCAGCCAAAGCGTAGACGGCTACACCTTC.

The chain joins TRBV7-9 to TRBJ2-7, with D possibly being TRBD1 (5 bases). The ends were cut back, 7 bases at V and 5 bases at J, with 21 bases in the middle. The germline V gene encodes CDR1 SEHNR and CDR2 FQNEAQ (reference sequence). The CDR3 is 15 amino acids. The CDR3 DNA is TGTGCCAGCACCCCCAGAGGACACCCCAATAACGAGCAGTACTTC. Translated, it gives CASTPRGHPNNEQYF.

The genes are TRBV5-1 and TRBJ2-6; possibly TRBD1 for D (5 bases). Looked up from germline, CDR1 is SGHRS and CDR2 is YFSETQ. This CDR3 is built from 17 residues. With 2 bases removed from V and 1 base from J, the gap between germline ends came to 13 bases. The CDR3 reads CASSFQGVRSGANVLTF. As DNA, the CDR3 is TGCGCCAGCAGCTTCCAGGGTGTCCGATCTGGGGCCAACGTCCTGACTTTC.

The chain uses TRBV28 and TRBJ1-2, with a weak D call TRBD1 (5 bases). Per germline, CDR1 MDHEN and CDR2 SYDVKM. V shed 6 bases and J shed 4 bases, with 9 bases lying between them. There are 12 residues in the CDR3. CDR3 nucleotides: TGTGCCAGCAGCCCAGGGCCCTATGGCTACACCTTC. It specifies CASSPGPYGYTF.

The rearrangement uses TRBV27 and TRBJ1-6; TRBD1 aligns across 8 bases. The CDR3 contains 14 residues. V trimming: 6 bases; J trimming: 10 bases; junction bases outside the gene matches: 8. Looked up from germline, CDR1 is MNHEY and CDR2 is SMNVEV (reference sequence). The chain's CDR3 is CASRRRQGTSPLHF. CDR3 nucleotides: TGTGCCAGCAGGCGAAGACAGGGGACCTCACCCCTCCACTTT.

The V call is TRBV11-2, the J call TRBJ2-2; D perhaps matches TRBD2 (5 bases). The V end lost 5 bases, the J end lost 6 bases, and 13 bases lay between the germline ends. Germline V gene sequence: CDR1 SGHAT, CDR2 FQNNGV. This CDR3 has 14 amino acids. In DNA, the CDR3 is TGTGCCAGCAGCGCCCTCACAGCGGCCGGGGAGCTGTTTTTT. This gives the protein CASSALTAAGELFF.

This chain joins TRBV7-3 and TRBJ2-3; D is possibly TRBD2 (7 bases). Germline V gene sequence: CDR1 SGHTA, CDR2 FQGTGA. Trimming removed 5 bases at V and 2 bases at J, with 17 bases between. This CDR3 comprises 16 residues. Here the CDR3 reads CASSPGTGGLTDTQYF. CDR3 nucleotide sequence: TGTGCCAGCAGCCCCGGTACGGGGGGCCTCACAGATACGCAGTATTTT.